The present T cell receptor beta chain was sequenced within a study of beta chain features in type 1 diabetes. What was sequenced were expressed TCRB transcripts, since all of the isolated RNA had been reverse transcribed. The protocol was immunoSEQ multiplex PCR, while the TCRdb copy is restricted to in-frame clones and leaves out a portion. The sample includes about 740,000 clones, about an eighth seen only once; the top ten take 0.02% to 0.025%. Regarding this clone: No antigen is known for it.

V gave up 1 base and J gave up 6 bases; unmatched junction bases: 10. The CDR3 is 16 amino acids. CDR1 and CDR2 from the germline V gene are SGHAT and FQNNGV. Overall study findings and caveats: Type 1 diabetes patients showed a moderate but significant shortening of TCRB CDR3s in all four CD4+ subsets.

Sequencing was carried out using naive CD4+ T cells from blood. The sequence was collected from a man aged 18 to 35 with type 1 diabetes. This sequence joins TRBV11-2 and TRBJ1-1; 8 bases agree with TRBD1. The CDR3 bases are TGTGCCAGCAGCTTAGGGAGACAGGGGCCGCCTGCTGAAGCTTTCTTT. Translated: CASSLGRQGPPAEAFF. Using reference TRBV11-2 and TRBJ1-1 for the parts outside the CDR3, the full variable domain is EAGVAQSPRYKIIEKRQSVAFWCNPISGHATLYWYQQILGQGPKLLIQFQNNGVVDDSQLPKDRFSAERLKGVDSTLKIQPAKLEDSAVYLCASSLGRQGPPAEAFFGQGTRLTVV.